These 11 T cell receptor beta chains were sequenced from one sample in a study of T cell repertoires in cytomegalovirus infection. No antigen has been identified for these receptors. TCRdb re-derived calls from the reads in MiXCR, one entry per CDR3 protein. The sample has 450,000 to 550,000 distinct CDR3 sequences, 40% to 50% seen once; the top ten hold about 39%. Here the sequenced sample was cultured PBMCs, taken from culture after CMV antigen stimulation. The source of these receptors is a human donor in good health (CMV status not recorded). Some clones in this sample may be carry-over from other donors' samples.

This clonotype has ten or more counts. Written as DNA, the CDR3 is TGTGCCAGCAGCTACCGGCTAGCGTCCGGGGAGCTGTTTTTT. Its protein product is CASSYRLASGELFF. The V and J genes are TRBV7-2 and TRBJ2-2, with D possibly TRBD2 on 6 matching bases. Trimming removed 4 bases at V and 6 bases at J, with 12 bases between. The germline V gene encodes CDR1 SGHTA and CDR2 FQGNSA. The CDR3 spans 14 residues.

The chain links TRBV19 to TRBJ2-2; 9 bases are a match to TRBD1. The CDR3 covers 16 residues. The V segment lost 5 bases and the J segment 7 bases; nucleotides outside the gene matches: 11. CDR1 and CDR2 (germline): LNHDA, SQIVND (reference sequence). CDR3: CASSPRTGDHVGELFF. The DNA of the CDR3 is TGTGCCAGTAGTCCGCGGACAGGGGATCATGTCGGGGAGCTGTTTTTT.

The chain combines TRBV30 with TRBJ1-1; the D is unclear. The CDR3 sequence is 14 residues long. Germline loops: CDR1 GTSNPN, CDR2 SVGIG (reference sequence). V was pared by 4 bases and J by 3 bases, with 15 bases between. The CDR3 sequence is CAWNPISRHTEAFF. In DNA form, the CDR3 reads TGTGCCTGGAACCCCATCAGCCGGCACACTGAAGCTTTCTTT.

This clonotype was detected only once. The chain recombines TRBV7-2 with TRBJ2-1, with D possibly matching TRBD2 (6 bases). The V and J ends lost 5 bases and 9 bases respectively, with 14 bases between them. The length of the CDR3 is 13 residues. The germline V gene has CDR1 SGHTA and CDR2 FQGNSA. The CDR3 region is CASSRLVYGEQFF. The CDR3 DNA sequence: TGTGCCAGCAGCCGACTAGTGTACGGTGAGCAGTTCTTC.

The J gene is TRBJ2-2, the V gene TRBV7-7; D is possibly TRBD2 (5 bases). V lost 3 bases, J lost 3 bases, and 8 bases lay in between. The CDR3 runs to 14 residues. CDR1 is SSHAT, CDR2 FNYEAQ, per germline (reference sequence). In DNA form, the CDR3 reads TGTGCCAGCAGCTTCGACGGGGACACCGGGGAGCTGTTTTTT. Its translation is CASSFDGDTGELFF.

This chain connects TRBV7-6 to TRBJ2-7, with 8 bases matching TRBD2. Germline V gives CDR1 SGHVS, CDR2 FNYEAQ. Losses at the gene ends were 5 bases for V and 12 bases for J; bases not matched to a gene: 9. This CDR3 has 12 amino acids. This chain's CDR3 is CASSPQRETLYF. The CDR3 coding sequence is TGTGCCAGCAGCCCTCAGCGGGAGACCCTGTACTTC.

The CDR3 DNA reads as TGCAGCGTTGAGATGGACCCAAGGGGGAATGAGCAGTTCTTC. Protein sequence: CSVEMDPRGNEQFF. This chain links TRBV29-1 with TRBJ2-1, with TRBD1 as a possible D gene (6 bases). Trimming stripped 3 bases from V and 7 bases from J, with 16 bases between. In germline, CDR1 is SQVTM, CDR2 ANQGSEA. This CDR3 contains 14 residues.

V is TRBV7-4 and J is TRBJ2-5; 13 nucleotides match TRBD2. Germline V gene sequence: CDR1 SGHVT, CDR2 SQSDAQ. The CDR3 runs 15 residues. J gave up 4 bases and V 2 bases, and 1 base lay outside the gene matches. CDR3 coding DNA: TGTGCCAGCAGCTTAAGGACTAGCGGGAGAGAGACCCAGTACTTC. This encodes CASSLRTSGRETQYF.

V and J are TRBV11-3 and TRBJ2-3; 7 bases align to TRBD1. The CDR3 loop spans 15 amino acids. In germline, CDR1 is SGHNT, CDR2 YENEEA. J was trimmed by 1 base and V by 5 bases; bases with no gene match: 6. CDR3: CASSQTGQRTDTQYF. The CDR3 DNA sequence: TGTGCCAGCAGCCAAACGGGACAGCGCACAGATACGCAGTATTTT.

The chain is built from TRBV6-6 and TRBJ1-1; 7 nucleotides align to TRBD1. This CDR3 region has 14 residues. After removal of 5 bases from V and 8 bases from J, the junction contained 11 bases not matched to a gene. Germline assignment: CDR1 MNHNY and CDR2 SVGAGI (reference sequence). The CDR3 spells CASSTRDRNAEAFF. CDR3 bases: TGTGCCAGCAGTACCCGGGACAGAAACGCAGAAGCTTTCTTT.

This clonotype was seen a handful of times. V usage is TRBV6-1 and J usage is TRBJ2-5; tentative D call: TRBD1 (6 bases). The germline V gene has CDR1 MNHNS and CDR2 SASEGT. This CDR3 has 13 amino acids. The CDR3 coding sequence is TGTGCTGGGACCCTGGACAGACAAGAGACCCAGTACTTC. The encoded protein is CAGTLDRQETQYF.